This TCR beta chain is from a study of blood T cell repertoires in COVID-19. At the level of the study: Sites across the United States, Italy and Spain contributed samples from acute and convalescent COVID-19. PBMCs, B-cell-depleted T cells, or T cells were the source of the cDNA or gDNA that made up the material.

V shed 1 base and J shed 2 bases, with 21 bases lying between them. From germline, CDR1 is SNHLY and CDR2 FYNNEI. The CDR3 covers 19 residues. In the authors' methods: Estimated nucleated cell counts came from reference gene primer amplification. Repertoires were generated with immunoSEQ multiplex PCR, while TCRdb's copy carries only in-frame clones and drops some. From that table come the V and J calls and clone size; the DNA was used to work out D and trimming. The data hold fewer than 350,000 clones, with 81% observed a single time. The chain combines TRBV2 with TRBJ2-1, with D possibly TRBD2 on 6 matching bases. Sequencing input: peripheral blood. The source of this sequence is a woman aged 60-75 years with active or convalescent COVID-19. The CDR3 DNA is TGTGCCAGCAGTGAAGGAGGCCTGCGGGGAACTAGTGCCTACAATGAGCAGTTCTTC. Protein product: CASSEGGLRGTSAYNEQFF. The whole variable domain, filled in from reference TRBV2 and TRBJ2-1, reads EPEVTQTPSHQVTQMGQEVILRCVPISNHLYFYWYRQILGQKVEFLVSFYNNEISEKSEIFDDQFSVERPDGSNFTLKIRSTKLEDSAMYFCASSEGGLRGTSAYNEQFFGPGTRLTVL.